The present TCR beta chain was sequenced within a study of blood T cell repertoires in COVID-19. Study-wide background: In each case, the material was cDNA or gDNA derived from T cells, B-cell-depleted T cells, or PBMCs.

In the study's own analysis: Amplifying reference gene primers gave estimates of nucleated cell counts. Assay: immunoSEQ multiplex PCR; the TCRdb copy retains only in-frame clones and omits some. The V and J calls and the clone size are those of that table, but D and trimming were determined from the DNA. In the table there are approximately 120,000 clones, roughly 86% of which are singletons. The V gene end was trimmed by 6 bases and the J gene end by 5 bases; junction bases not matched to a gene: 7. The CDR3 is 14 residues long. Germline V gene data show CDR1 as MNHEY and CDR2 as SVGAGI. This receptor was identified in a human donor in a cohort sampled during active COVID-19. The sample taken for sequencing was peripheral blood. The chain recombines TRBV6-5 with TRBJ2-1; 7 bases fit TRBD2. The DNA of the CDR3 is TGTGCCAGCAGGCGGGAGAGACCTAACAATGAGCAGTTCTTC. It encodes CASRRERPNNEQFF.